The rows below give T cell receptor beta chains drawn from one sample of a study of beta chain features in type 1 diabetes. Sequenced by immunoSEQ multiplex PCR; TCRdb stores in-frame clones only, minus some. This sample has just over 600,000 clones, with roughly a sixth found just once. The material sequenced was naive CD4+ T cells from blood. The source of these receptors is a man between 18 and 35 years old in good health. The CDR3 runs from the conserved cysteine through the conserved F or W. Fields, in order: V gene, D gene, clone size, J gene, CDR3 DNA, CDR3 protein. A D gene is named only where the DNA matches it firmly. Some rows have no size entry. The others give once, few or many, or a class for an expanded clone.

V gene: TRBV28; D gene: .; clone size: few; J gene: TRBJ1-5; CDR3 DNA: TGTGCCAGCAGTTCGGACAGTAATCAGCCCCAGCATTTT; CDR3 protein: CASSSDSNQPQHF
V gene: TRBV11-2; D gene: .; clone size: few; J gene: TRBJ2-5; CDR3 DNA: TGTGCCAGCAGCTTAGGATCGCAGGCTCAAGAGACCCAGTACTTC; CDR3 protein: CASSLGSQAQETQYF
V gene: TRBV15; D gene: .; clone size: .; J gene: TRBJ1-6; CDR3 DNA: TGTGCCACCAGCAGAGTCGACGGGAGGAATTCACCCCTCCACTTT; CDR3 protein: CATSRVDGRNSPLHF
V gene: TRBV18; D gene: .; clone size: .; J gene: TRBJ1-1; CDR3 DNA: TGTGCCAGCTCACCACCGTCTCGACATTTGAACACTGAAGCTTTCTTT; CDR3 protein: CASSPPSRHLNTEAFF
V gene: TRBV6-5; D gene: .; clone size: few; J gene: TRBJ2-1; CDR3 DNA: TGTGCCAGCAGTTACGTGGGACGCGAGCAGTTCTTC; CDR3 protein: CASSYVGREQFF
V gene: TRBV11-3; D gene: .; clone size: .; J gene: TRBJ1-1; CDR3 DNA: TGTGCCAGCAGCCTCAGACATGCTAATGCTGAAGCTTTCTTT; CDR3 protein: CASSLRHANAEAFF
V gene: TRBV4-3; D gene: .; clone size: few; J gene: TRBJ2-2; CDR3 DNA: TGCGCCAGCAGCCAAGATCGGGTCGGGGAGCTGTTTTTT; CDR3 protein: CASSQDRVGELFF
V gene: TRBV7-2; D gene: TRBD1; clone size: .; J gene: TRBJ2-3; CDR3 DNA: TGTGCCAGCAGCCTAAAGACAGGGGGGACAGATACGCAGTATTTT; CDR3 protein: CASSLKTGGTDTQYF
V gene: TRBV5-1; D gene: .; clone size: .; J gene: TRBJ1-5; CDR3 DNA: TGCGCCAGCAGCTTGGGGGTACGGGACAATCAGCCCCAGCATTTT; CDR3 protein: CASSLGVRDNQPQHF
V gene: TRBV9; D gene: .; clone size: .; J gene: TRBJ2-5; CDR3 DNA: TGTGCCAGCAGCGTTCAAGGGGAAGAGACCCAGTACTTC; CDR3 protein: CASSVQGEETQYF
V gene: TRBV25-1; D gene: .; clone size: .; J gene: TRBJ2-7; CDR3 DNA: TGTGCGGCATCCAGGACAGCTGCTTCCTACGAGCAGTACTTC; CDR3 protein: CAASRTAASYEQYF
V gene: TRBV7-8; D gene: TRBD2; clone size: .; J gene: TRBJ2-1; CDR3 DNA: TGTGCCAGCAGCTTAGCAGTGGGGCGGGAGGGCCATGAGCAGTTCTTC; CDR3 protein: CASSLAVGREGHEQFF
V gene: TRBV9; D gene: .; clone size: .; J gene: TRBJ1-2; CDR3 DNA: TGTGCCAGCAGCGCGGAGGCCCATTTATATGGCTACACCTTC; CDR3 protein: CASSAEAHLYGYTF
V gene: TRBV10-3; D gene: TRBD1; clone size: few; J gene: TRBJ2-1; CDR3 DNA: TGTGCCATCAGCGACAGGGGAGCCTACAATGAGCAGTTCTTC; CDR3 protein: CAISDRGAYNEQFF
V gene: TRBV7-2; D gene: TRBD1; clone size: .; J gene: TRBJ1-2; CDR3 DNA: TGTGCCAGCAGTCCCCGAGACAGGGCATCCTATGGCTACACCTTC; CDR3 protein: CASSPRDRASYGYTF
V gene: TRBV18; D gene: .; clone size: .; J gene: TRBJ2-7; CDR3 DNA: TGTGCCAGCTCAATTACACCTTCCTACGAGCAGTACTTC; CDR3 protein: CASSITPSYEQYF
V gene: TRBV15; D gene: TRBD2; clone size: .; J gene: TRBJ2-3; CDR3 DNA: TGTGCCACCAGACCGGGACTAGCCCTCCCAGATACGCAGTATTTT; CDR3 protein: CATRPGLALPDTQYF
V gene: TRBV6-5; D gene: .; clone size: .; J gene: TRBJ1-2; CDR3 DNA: TGTGCCAGCAGTTACACCCGGGGTAACTATGGCTACACCTTC; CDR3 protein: CASSYTRGNYGYTF
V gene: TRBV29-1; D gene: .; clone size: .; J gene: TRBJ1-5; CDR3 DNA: TGCAGCGTTGAAGAGGGTAGTGGCAATCAGCCCCAGCATTTT; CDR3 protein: CSVEEGSGNQPQHF
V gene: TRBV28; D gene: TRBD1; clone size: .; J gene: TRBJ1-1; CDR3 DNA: TGTGCCAGCAGCTTAGGGGGACAGGCGGCCCTGGGAGCTTTCTTT; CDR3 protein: CASSLGGQAALGAFF
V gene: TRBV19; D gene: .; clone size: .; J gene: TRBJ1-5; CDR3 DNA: TGTGCCAGTAGTAGGACCAATCAGCCCCAGCATTTT; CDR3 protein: CASSRTNQPQHF
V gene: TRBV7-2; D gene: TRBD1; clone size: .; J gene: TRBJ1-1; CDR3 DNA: TGTGCGGTTGGGGACAGCAACACTGAAGCTTTCTTT; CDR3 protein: CAVGDSNTEAFF
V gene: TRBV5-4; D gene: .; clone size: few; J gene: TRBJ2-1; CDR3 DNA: TGTGCCAGCAGCTTGGCCGGGCCCCAGCAGACGAATGAGCAGTTCTTC; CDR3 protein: CASSLAGPQQTNEQFF
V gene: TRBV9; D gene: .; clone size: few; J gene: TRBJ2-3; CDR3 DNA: TGTGCCAGCAGCGTAGTGCAAGGGACGACAGATACGCAGTATTTT; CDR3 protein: CASSVVQGTTDTQYF
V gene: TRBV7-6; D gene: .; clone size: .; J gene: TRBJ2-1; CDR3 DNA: TGTGCCAGCAGCTTAATGGTCTCGGTCCGGAGCTCCTACAATGAGCAGTTCTTC; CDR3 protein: CASSLMVSVRSSYNEQFF
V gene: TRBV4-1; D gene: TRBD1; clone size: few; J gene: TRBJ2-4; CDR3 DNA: TGCGCCAGCAGCCAATTGGGGGACAGTTCGAACATTCAGTACTTC; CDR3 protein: CASSQLGDSSNIQYF
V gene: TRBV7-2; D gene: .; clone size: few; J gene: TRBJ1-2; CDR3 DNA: TGTGCCAGCAGCTTAGAGATTTTGAGGGCCAGAGGCTACACCTTC; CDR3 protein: CASSLEILRARGYTF
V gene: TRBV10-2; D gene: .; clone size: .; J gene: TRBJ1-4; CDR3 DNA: TGCGCCAGCAGTGATGGAGGGACGACTAATGAAAAACTGTTTTTT; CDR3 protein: CASSDGGTTNEKLFF
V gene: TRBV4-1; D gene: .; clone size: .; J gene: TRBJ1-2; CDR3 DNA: TGCGCCAGCAGCCAAGGAGTGGCAGGGTATGGCTACACCTTC; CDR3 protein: CASSQGVAGYGYTF
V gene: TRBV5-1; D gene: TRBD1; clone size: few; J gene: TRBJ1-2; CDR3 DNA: TGCGCCAGCAGCAAGGGACAGGGCCATGGCTACACCTTC; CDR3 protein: CASSKGQGHGYTF
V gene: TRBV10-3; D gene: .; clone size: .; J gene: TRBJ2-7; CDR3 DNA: TGTGCCATCAGTGAGTCAGGGGCCTACGAGCAGTACTTC; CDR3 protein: CAISESGAYEQYF
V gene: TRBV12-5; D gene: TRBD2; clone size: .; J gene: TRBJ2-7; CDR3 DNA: TGTGCTAGTGGTTTGGTACTAGCGGGCTTCCCCTACGAGCAGTACTTC; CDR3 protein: CASGLVLAGFPYEQYF
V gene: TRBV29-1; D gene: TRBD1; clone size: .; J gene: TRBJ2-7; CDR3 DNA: TGCAGCGTTGGCCGCCGGGGACAGGCCTACGAGCAGTACTTC; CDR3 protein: CSVGRRGQAYEQYF
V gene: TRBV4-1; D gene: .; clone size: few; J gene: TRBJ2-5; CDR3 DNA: TGCGCCAGCAGCCAGCCCGAGGGGACCCAGTACTTC; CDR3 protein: CASSQPEGTQYF
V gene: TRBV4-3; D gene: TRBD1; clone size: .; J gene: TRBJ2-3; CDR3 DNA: TGCGCCAGCAGCCGACAGGGACCTCCCACAGATACGCAGTATTTT; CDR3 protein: CASSRQGPPTDTQYF
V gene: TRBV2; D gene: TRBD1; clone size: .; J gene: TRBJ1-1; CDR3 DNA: TGTGCCAGCACCAGGACAGGGGCTGAAGCTTTCTTT; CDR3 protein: CASTRTGAEAFF
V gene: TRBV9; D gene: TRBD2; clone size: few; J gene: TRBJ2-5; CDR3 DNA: TGTGCCAGCAGCGTAGGATCTAGCGGGTACTCATATGAGACCCAGTACTTC; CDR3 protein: CASSVGSSGYSYETQYF
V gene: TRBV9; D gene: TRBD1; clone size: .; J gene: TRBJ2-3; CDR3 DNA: TGTGCCAGCAGCATCCGGGACAGATATACGCAGTATTTT; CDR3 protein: CASSIRDRYTQYF
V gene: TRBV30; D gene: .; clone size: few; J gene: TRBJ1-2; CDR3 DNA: TGTGCCTGGAGATTGGCGGGGGTCAATGGCTACACCTTC; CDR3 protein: CAWRLAGVNGYTF
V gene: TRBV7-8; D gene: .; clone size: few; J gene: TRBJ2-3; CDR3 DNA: TGTGCCAGCAGCCAAATTGGGGTCAGGGTGGATACGCAGTATTTT; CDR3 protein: CASSQIGVRVDTQYF